Described below is a single T cell receptor (beta chain) sequence and its context. Its antigen remains unidentified. Per-nucleotide qualities are absent, and no much larger clonotype sits a single base away. Per the germline V gene, MDHEN is the CDR1 and SYDVKM is the CDR2. CDR3 length: 16 amino acids, cysteine to phenylalanine. Only the CDR3 portion is preserved as DNA: 48 bases, with reading frame beginning at the first base. Trimming removed 5 bases from V and 6 bases from J; the gene matches leave 11 bases unexplained. TCRbeta CDR3 regions were amplified from genomic DNA by means of the immunoSEQ Assay, a bias-controlled multiplex PCR. The original pipeline was this. Nucleated cell counts per sample were estimated from amplification of reference gene primers within the assay. To quantify the absolute abundance of each unique TCRbeta CDR3 rearrangement, sequence reads were collapsed and filtered. For each sample, productive Simpson clonality was calculated as the square root of Simpson's diversity index over productive rearrangements. This is the immuneACCESS table as TCRdb keeps it, with only in-frame sequences that have V and J called. A part of the clones is gone; compared with another copy, unresolved V genes explain less than half, and the rest is unexplained. V and J calls and clone size come straight from that table; D and trimming were deduced from the DNA. The sample has hundreds of thousands of clones on record, 82% of them singletons. The top ten clonotypes cover about 1.9% of the sample.

This specimen comes from a study of blood T cell repertoires in COVID-19 (dated by TCRdb to the early 2020s). With regard to the full study: Samples covering the acute and convalescent phases of COVID-19 were provided by collaborators in the United States, Italy and Spain. Sample metadata almost always included a de-identified subject ID, COVID-19 status, age in years and sex. The dataset comprised deeply sampled blood TCRbeta repertoires from subjects exposed to, actively infected with, or recovered from COVID-19. Where available, HLA class I and class II types were obtained from metadata supplied by the sample provider rather than from assay-based typing. The samples were drawn from the first 160 participants of the ongoing ImmuneRACE study and from some 1,300 subjects provided by 6 global collaborators. A freely available public database, intended as a resource for researchers studying the immune response to SARS-CoV-2, is where the repertoires were released. The prospective study material was composed of cDNA or gDNA derived from T cells, B-cell-depleted T cells, or PBMCs. General study outcomes and caveats: How much clinical and demographic metadata was included differed by source and by participant, and the metadata was provided uncurated.

Collaborating institutions collected whole blood in K2EDTA tubes following their own protocols. Collaborator samples were shipped for TCRbeta analysis as frozen whole blood, isolated PBMCs, or DNA extracted from either sample type. The sample taken for sequencing was peripheral blood. The TCR was taken from a woman over 75 with acute or convalescent COVID-19. The rearranged segments are TRBV28 and TRBJ2-2; 8 junctional bases match TRBD2. The nucleotide sequence is TGTGCCAGCAGTCTTAGCGGGACGGGTCTGGCCGGGGAGCTGTTTTTT. It translates to CASSLSGTGLAGELFF. The full variable domain, completed from the reference TRBV28 and TRBJ2-2 proteins outside the CDR3, reads DVKVTQSSRYLVKRTGEKVFLECVQDMDHENMFWYRQDPGLGLRLIYFSYDVKMKEKGDIPEGYSVSREKKERFSLILESASTNQTSMYLCASSLSGTGLAGELFFGEGSRLTVL.